This T cell receptor (beta chain) was profiled in a study of cytomegalovirus exposure and HLA in healthy donors. Notes on the study in general: Some TCR beta chains (roughly 150 of them) were listed as cytomegalovirus-associated.

This clone was counted a single time. What it recognizes is unknown. It was with 60 Vbeta and 13 Jbeta primers that the PCR ran. Sequencing was performed with immunoSEQ multiplex PCR; in TCRdb, only in-frame clones are kept and a portion is missing. The profile shows more than 150,000 clones, roughly 85% of them singletons. Trimming at V came to 4 bases and at J to 8 bases, leaving 15 bases not matched to a gene. Germline V gives CDR1 SGHTS, CDR2 YDEGEE. CDR3 length: 16 residues. This receptor was obtained from a woman between 18 and 30 years old in good health and CMV-seronegative. The chain links TRBV5-8 to TRBJ1-3, with 7 bases lining up with TRBD1. Material for sequencing was PBMCs. The CDR3: CASSRGTHLDRDTIYF. The DNA for the CDR3 is TGTGCCAGCAGCCGCGGGACACACCTAGACAGGGACACCATATATTTT.